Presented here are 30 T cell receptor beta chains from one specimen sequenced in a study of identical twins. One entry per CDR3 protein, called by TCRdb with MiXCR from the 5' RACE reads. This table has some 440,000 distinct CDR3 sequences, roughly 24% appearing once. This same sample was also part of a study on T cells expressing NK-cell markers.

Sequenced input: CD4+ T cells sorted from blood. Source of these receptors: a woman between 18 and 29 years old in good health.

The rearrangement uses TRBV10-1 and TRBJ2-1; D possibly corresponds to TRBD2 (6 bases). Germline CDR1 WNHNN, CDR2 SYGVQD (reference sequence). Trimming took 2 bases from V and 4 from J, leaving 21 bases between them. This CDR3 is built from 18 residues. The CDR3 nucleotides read TGCGCCAGCAGTGAGGGTAGGGAGGCGGCACAAAGATACAATGAGCAGTTCTTC. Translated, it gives CASSEGREAAQRYNEQFF.

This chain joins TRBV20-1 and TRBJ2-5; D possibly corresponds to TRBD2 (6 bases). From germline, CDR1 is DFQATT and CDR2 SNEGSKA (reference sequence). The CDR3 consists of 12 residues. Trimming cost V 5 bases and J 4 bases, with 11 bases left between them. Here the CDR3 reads CSAAEGGETQYF. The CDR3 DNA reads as TGCAGTGCTGCCGAGGGAGGAGAGACCCAGTACTTC.

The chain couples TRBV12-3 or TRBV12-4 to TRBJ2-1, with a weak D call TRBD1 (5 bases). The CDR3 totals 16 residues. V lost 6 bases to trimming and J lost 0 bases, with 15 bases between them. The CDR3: CASRMTTGASYNEQFF. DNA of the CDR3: TGTGCCAGCAGGATGACGACTGGGGCCTCCTACAATGAGCAGTTCTTC.

CDR3 bases: TGTGCCAGCAGTCCACTGGACAGTTACTACGAGCAGTACTTC. Its protein product is CASSPLDSYYEQYF. The chain uses TRBV27 and TRBJ2-7, with D perhaps matching TRBD1 (6 bases). The ends were cut back, 5 bases at V and 3 bases at J, with 14 bases in the middle. CDR1 MNHEY and CDR2 SMNVEV come from the germline V gene (reference sequence). The CDR3 contains 14 residues.

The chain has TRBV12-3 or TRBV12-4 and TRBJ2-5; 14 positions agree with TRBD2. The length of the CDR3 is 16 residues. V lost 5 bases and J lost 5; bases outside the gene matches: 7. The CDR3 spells CASSRGLAGVGETQYF. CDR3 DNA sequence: TGTGCCAGCAGTCGGGGACTAGCGGGAGTGGGGGAGACCCAGTACTTC.

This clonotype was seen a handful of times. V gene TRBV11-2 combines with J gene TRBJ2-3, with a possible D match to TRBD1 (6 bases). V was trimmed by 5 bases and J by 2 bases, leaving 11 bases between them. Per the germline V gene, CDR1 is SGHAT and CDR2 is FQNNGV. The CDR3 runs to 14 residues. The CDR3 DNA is TGTGCCAGCAGCATCCGACAGGTCACAGATACGCAGTATTTT. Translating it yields CASSIRQVTDTQYF. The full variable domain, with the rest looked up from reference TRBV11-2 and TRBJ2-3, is EAGVAQSPRYKIIEKRQSVAFWCNPISGHATLYWYQQILGQGPKLLIQFQNNGVVDDSQLPKDRFSAERLKGVDSTLKIQPAKLEDSAVYLCASSIRQVTDTQYFGPGTRLTVL.

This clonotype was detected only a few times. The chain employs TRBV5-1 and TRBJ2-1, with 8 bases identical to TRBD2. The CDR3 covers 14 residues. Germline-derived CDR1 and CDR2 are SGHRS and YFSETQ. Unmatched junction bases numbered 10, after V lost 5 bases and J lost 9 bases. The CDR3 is CASRVGSGKGEQFF. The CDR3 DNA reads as TGCGCCAGCAGAGTGGGTAGCGGGAAGGGTGAGCAGTTCTTC.

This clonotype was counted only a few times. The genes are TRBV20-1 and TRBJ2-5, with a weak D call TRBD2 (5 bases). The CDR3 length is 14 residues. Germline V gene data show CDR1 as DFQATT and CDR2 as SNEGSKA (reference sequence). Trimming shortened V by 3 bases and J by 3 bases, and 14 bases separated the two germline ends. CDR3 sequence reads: CSARSPRAEETQYF. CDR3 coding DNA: TGCAGTGCTAGGTCCCCAAGAGCGGAAGAGACCCAGTACTTC.

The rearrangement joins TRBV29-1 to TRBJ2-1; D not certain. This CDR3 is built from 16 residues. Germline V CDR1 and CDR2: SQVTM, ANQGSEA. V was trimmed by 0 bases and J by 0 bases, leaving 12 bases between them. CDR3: CSVEDRRGSSYNEQFF. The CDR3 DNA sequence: TGCAGCGTTGAAGATCGCCGCGGAAGCTCCTACAATGAGCAGTTCTTC.

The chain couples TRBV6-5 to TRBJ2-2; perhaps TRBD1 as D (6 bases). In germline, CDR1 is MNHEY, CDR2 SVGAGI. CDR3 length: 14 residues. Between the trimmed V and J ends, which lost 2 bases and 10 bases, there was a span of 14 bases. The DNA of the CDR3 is TGTGCCAGCAGTTACGGCAGGGGTGTTGAGGAGCTGTTTTTT. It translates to CASSYGRGVEELFF.

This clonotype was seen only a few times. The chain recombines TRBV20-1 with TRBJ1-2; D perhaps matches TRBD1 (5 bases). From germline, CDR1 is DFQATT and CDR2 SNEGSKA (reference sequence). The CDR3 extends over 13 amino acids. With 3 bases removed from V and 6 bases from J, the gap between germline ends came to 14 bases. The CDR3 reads CSARGGGANGYTF. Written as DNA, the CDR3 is TGCAGTGCTAGGGGGGGAGGGGCGAATGGCTACACCTTC.

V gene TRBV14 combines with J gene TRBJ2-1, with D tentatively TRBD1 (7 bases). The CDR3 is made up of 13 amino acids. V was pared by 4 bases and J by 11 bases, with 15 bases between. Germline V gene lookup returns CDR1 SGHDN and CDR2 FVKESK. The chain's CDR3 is CASSLLSGGQQFF. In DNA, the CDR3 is TGTGCCAGCAGCCTCCTATCAGGGGGGCAGCAGTTCTTC.

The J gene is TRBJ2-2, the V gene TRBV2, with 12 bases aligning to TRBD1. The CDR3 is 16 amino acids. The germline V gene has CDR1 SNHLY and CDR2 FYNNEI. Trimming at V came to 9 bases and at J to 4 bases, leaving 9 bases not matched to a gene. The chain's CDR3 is CASAGTGGAGTGELFF. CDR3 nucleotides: TGTGCCAGTGCCGGGACAGGGGGCGCTGGCACCGGGGAGCTGTTTTTT.

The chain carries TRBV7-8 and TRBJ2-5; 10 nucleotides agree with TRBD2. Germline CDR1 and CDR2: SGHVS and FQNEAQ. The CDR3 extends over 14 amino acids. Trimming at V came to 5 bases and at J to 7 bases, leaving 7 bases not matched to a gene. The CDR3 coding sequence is TGTGCCAGCAGCGAAAAGACTAGCGGGCCGACCCAGTACTTC. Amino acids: CASSEKTSGPTQYF.

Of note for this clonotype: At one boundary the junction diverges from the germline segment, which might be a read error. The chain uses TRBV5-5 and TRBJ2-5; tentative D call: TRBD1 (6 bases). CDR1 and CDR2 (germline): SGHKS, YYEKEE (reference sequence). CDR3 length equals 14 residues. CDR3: CASSLGDTQETQYF. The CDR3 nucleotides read TGTGCCAGCAGTTTGGGGGACACCCAAGAGACCCAGTACTTC. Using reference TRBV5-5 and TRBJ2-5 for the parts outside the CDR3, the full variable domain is DAGVTQSPTHLIKTRGQQVTLRCSPISGHKSVSWYQQVLGQGPQFIFQYYEKEERGRGNFPDRFSARQFPNYSSELNVNALLLGDSALYLCASSLGDTQETQYFGPGTRLLVL.

The CDR3: CSVQGRTSGSYEQYF. CDR3 in DNA: TGCAGTGTCCAAGGGAGGACTAGCGGCTCCTACGAGCAGTACTTC. This chain connects TRBV20-1 to TRBJ2-7, with 10 nucleotides matching TRBD2. The CDR3 covers 15 residues. The germline gives CDR1 DFQATT, CDR2 SNEGSKA (reference sequence). J was trimmed by 0 bases and V by 7 bases; bases with no gene match: 9.

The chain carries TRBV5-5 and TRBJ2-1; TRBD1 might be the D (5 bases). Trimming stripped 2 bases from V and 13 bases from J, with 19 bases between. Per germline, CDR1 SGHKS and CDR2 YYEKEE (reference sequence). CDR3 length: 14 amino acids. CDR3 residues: CASSFQAPAREQFF. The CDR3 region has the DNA TGTGCCAGCAGCTTCCAGGCTCCGGCCAGGGAACAGTTCTTC.

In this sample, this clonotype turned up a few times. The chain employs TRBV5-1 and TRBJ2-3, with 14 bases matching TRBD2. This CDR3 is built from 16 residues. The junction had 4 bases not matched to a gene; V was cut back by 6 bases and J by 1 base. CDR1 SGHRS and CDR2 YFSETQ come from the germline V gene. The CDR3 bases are TGCGCCAGCACCCCGGGACTAGCGGGGGGCACAGATACGCAGTATTTT. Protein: CASTPGLAGGTDTQYF.

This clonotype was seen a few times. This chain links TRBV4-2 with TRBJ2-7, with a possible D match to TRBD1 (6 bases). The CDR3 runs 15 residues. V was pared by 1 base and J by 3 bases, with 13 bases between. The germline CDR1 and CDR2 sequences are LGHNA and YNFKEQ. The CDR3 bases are TGTGCCAGCAGCCAAGCAACGGGACAATACTACGAGCAGTACTTC. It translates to CASSQATGQYYEQYF.

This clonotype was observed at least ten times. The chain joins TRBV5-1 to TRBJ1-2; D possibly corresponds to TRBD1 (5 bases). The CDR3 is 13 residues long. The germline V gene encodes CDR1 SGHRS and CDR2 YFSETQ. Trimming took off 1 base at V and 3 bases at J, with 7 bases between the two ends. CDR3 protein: CASSLRGDYGYTF. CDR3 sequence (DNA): TGCGCCAGCAGCTTGCGGGGCGACTATGGCTACACCTTC. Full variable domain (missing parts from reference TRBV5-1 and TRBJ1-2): KAGVTQTPRYLIKTRGQQVTLSCSPISGHRSVSWYQQTPGQGLQFLFEYFSETQRNKGNFPGRFSGRQFSNSRSEMNVSTLELGDSALYLCASSLRGDYGYTFGSGTRLTVV.

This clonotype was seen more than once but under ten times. The CDR3 DNA reads TGCGCCAGCAGCTTTGACAGGGAGGCCACTGAAGCTTTCTTT. It encodes CASSFDREATEAFF. The chain carries TRBV5-1 and TRBJ1-1; TRBD1 agrees at 7 bases. The germline V gene encodes CDR1 SGHRS and CDR2 YFSETQ. V trimming: 2 bases; J trimming: 4 bases; junction bases outside the gene matches: 5. The CDR3 sequence is 14 residues long.

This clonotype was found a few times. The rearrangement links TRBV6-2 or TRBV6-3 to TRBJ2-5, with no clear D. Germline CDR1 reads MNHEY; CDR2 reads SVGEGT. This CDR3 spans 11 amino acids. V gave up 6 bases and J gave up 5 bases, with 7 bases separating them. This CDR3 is CASRQWETQYF. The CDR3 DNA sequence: TGTGCCAGCAGGCAGTGGGAGACCCAGTACTTC.

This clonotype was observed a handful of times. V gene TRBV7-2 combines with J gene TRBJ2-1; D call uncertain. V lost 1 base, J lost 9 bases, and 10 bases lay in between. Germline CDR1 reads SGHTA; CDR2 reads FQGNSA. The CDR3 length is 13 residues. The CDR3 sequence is CASSLDLMGEQFF. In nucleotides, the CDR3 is TGTGCCAGCAGCTTAGACCTAATGGGTGAGCAGTTCTTC.

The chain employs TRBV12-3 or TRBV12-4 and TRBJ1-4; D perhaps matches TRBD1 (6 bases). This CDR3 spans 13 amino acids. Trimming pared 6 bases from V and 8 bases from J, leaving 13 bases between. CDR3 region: CASSQTGGEKLFF. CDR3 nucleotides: TGTGCCAGCAGCCAGACAGGAGGAGAAAAACTGTTTTTT.

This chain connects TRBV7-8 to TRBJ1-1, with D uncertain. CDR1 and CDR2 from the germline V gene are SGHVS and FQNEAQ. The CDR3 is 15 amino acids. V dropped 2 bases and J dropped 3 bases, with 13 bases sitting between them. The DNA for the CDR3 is TGTGCCAGCAGCTTATGGCTACTCGGGGACACTGAAGCTTTCTTT. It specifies CASSLWLLGDTEAFF.

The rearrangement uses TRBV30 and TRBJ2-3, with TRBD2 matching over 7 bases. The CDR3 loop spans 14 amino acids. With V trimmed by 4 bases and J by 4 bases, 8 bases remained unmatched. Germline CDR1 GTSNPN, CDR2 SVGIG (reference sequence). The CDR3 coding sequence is TGTGCCTGGAAGAAGGGCGGGAGCCCAGATACGCAGTATTTT. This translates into CAWKKGGSPDTQYF.

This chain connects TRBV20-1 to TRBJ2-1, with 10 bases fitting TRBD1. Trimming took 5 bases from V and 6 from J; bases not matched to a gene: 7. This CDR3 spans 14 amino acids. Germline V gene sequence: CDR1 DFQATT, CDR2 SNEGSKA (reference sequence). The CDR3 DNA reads TGCAGTGCTGCCGGCCGGGACAGGGGCAATGAGCAGTTCTTC. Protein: CSAAGRDRGNEQFF.

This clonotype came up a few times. CDR3 nucleotides: TGTGCCAGCAGCTTACCGACAGGAAGAAACTATGGCTACACCTTC. It translates to CASSLPTGRNYGYTF. J is TRBJ1-2 and V is TRBV7-9, with a weak D call TRBD1 (6 bases). The V end was cut by 2 bases, the J end by 2 bases, with 12 bases between. The CDR3 loop spans 15 amino acids. CDR1 is SEHNR, CDR2 FQNEAQ, per germline (reference sequence).

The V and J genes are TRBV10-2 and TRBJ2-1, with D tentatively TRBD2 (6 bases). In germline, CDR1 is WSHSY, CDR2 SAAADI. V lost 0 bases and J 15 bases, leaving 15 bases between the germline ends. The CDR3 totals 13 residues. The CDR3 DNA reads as TGCGCCAGCAGTGAGTCGAATAGGGCGGGATGGTTCTTC. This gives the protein CASSESNRAGWFF.

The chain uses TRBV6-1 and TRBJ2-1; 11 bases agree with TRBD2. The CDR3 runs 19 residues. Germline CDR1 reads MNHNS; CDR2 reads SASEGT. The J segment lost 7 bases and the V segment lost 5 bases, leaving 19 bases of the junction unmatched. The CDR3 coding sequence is TGTGCCAGCAGTCGGAGACTAGCGGGGACCTCCGCGGGGGGGAATGAGCAGTTCTTC. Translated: CASSRRLAGTSAGGNEQFF.